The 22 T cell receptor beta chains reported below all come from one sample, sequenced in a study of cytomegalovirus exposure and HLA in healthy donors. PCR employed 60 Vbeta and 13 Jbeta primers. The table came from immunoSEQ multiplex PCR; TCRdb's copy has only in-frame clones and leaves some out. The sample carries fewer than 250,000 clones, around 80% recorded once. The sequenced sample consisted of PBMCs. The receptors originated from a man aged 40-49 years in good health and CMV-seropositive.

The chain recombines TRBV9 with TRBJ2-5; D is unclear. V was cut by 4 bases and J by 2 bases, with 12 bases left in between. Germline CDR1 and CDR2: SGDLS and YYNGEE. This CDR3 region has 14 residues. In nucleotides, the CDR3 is TGTGCCAGCAGCCCAAACACCGTACAAGAGACCCAGTACTTC. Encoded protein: CASSPNTVQETQYF. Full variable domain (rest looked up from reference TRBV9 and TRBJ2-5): DSGVTQTPKHLITATGQRVTLRCSPRSGDLSVYWYQQSLDQGLQFLIQYYNGEERAKGNILERFSAQQFPDLHSELNLSSLELGDSALYFCASSPNTVQETQYFGPGTRLLVL.

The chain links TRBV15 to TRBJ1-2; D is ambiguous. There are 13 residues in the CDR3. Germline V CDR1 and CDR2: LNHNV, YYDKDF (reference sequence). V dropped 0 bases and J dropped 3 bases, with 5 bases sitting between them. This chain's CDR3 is CATSRDPDYGYTF. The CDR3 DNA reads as TGTGCCACCAGCAGAGATCCGGACTATGGCTACACCTTC.

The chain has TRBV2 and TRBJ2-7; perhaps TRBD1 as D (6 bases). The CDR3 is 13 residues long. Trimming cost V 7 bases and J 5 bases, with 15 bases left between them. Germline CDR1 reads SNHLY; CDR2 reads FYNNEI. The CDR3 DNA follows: TGTGCCAGCACTGGGACATATGTCGACGAGCAGTACTTC. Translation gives CASTGTYVDEQYF. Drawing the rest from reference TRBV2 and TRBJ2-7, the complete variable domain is EPEVTQTPSHQVTQMGQEVILRCVPISNHLYFYWYRQILGQKVEFLVSFYNNEISEKSEIFDDQFSVERPDGSNFTLKIRSTKLEDSAMYFCASTGTYVDEQYFGPGTRLTVT.

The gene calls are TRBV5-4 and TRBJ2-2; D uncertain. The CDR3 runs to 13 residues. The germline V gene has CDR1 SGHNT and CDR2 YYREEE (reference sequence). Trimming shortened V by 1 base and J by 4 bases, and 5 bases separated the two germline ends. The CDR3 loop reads CASSLIGTGELFF. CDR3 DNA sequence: TGTGCCAGCAGCTTGATCGGCACCGGGGAGCTGTTTTTT. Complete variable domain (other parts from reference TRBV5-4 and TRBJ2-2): ETGVTQSPTHLIKTRGQQVTLRCSSQSGHNTVSWYQQALGQGPQFIFQYYREEENGRGNFPPRFSGLQFPNYSSELNVNALELDDSALYLCASSLIGTGELFFGEGSRLTVL.

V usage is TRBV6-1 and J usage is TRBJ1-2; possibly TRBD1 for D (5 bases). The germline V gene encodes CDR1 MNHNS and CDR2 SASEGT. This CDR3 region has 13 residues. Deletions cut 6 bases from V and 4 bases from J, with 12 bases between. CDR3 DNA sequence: TGTGCCAGCAGGCCAACAGGTCCCTATGGCTACACCTTC. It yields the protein CASRPTGPYGYTF.

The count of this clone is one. CDR3 nucleotides: TGTGCCAGTAGTGTGACTAGCGGGTACACCGGGGAGCTGTTTTTT. Protein sequence: CASSVTSGYTGELFF. The chain is built from TRBV19 and TRBJ2-2; 10 bases are shared with TRBD2. CDR3 length: 15 amino acids. Germline-derived CDR1 and CDR2 are LNHDA and SQIVND (reference sequence). Unmatched junction bases numbered 3, after V lost 5 bases and J lost 3 bases.

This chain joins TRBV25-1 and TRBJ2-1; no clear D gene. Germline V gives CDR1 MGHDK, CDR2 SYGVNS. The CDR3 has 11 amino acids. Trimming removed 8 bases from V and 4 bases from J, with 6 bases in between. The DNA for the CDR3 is TGTGCCAGCGGCATTTACAATGAGCAGTTCTTC. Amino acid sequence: CASGIYNEQFF.

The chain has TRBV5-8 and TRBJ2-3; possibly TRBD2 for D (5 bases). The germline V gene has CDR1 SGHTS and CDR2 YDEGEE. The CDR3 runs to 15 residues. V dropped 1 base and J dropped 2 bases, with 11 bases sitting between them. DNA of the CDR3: TGTGCCAGCAGCTTGATCGGGAAGAACACAGATACGCAGTATTTT. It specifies CASSLIGKNTDTQYF. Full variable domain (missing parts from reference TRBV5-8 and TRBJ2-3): EAGVTQSPTHLIKTRGQQATLRCSPISGHTSVYWYQQALGLGLQFLLWYDEGEERNRGNFPPRFSGRQFPNYSSELNVNALELEDSALYLCASSLIGKNTDTQYFGPGTRLTVL.

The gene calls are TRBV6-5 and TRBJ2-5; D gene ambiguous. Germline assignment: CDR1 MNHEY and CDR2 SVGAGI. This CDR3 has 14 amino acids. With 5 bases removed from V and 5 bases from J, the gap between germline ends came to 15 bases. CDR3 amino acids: CASSDSTPLETQYF. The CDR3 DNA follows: TGTGCCAGCAGTGATAGCACCCCACTGGAGACCCAGTACTTC.

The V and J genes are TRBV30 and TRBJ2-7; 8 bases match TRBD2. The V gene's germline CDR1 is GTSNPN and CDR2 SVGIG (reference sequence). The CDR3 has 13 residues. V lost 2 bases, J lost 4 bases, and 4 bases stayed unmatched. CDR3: CAWSKSGGYEQYF. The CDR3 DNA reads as TGTGCCTGGAGTAAGAGCGGGGGTTACGAGCAGTACTTC.

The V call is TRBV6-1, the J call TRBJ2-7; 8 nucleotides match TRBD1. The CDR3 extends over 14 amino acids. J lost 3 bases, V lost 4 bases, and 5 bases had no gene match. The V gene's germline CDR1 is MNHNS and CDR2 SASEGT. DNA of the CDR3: TGTGCCAGCAGTGCCAGAGGACAGGGCTACGAGCAGTACGTC. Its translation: CASSARGQGYEQYV.

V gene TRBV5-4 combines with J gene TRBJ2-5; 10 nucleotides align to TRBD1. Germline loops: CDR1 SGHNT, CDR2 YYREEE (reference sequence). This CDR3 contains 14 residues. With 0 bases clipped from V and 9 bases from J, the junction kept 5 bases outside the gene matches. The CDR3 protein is CASSLGQGARAQYF. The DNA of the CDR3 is TGTGCCAGCAGCTTGGGACAGGGGGCCCGGGCCCAGTACTTC.

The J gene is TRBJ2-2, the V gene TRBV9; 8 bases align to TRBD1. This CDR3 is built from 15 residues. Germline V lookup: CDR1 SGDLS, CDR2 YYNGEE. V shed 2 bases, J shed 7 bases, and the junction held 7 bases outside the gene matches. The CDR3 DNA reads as TGTGCCAGCAGCGTCCAGGACAGGGAGGTCGGGGAGCTGTTTTTT. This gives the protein CASSVQDREVGELFF. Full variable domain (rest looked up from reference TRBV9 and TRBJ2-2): DSGVTQTPKHLITATGQRVTLRCSPRSGDLSVYWYQQSLDQGLQFLIQYYNGEERAKGNILERFSAQQFPDLHSELNLSSLELGDSALYFCASSVQDREVGELFFGEGSRLTVL.

The CDR3 DNA sequence: TGTGCCAGCAGGCCCTCCGCGGGGGGCACAGATACGCAGTATTTT. It codes for CASRPSAGGTDTQYF. The chain employs TRBV6-5 and TRBJ2-3; TRBD2 matches 7 bases. Germline-derived CDR1 and CDR2 are MNHEY and SVGAGI. The CDR3 contains 15 residues. V dropped 6 bases and J dropped 1; count of bases not matched to a gene: 7.

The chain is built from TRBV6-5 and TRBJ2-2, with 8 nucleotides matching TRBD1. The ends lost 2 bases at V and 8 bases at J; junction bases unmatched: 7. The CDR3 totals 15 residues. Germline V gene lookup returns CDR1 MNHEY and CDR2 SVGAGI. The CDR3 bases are TGTGCCAGCAGTTACCCGACAGGGGTGACTGGGGAGCTGTTTTTT. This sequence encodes CASSYPTGVTGELFF.

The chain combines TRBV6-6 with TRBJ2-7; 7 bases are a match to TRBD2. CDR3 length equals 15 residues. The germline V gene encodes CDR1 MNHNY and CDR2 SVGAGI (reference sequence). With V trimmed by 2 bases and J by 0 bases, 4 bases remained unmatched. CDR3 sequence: CASSYASGSSYEQYF. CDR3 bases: TGTGCCAGCAGTTACGCTAGCGGTAGCTCCTACGAGCAGTACTTC.

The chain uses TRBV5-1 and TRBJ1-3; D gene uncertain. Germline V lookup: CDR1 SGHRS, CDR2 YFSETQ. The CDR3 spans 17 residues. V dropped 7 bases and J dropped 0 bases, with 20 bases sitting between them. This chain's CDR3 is CASGRTETYNSGNTIYF. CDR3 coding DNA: TGCGCCAGCGGGAGGACCGAGACTTATAACTCTGGAAACACCATATATTTT.

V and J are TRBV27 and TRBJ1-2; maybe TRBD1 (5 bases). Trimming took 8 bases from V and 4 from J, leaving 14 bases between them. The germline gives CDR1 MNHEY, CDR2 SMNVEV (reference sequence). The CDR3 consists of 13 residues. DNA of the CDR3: TGTGCCAGCCGGGACTTTTTGGGCTATGGCTACACCTTC. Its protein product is CASRDFLGYGYTF.

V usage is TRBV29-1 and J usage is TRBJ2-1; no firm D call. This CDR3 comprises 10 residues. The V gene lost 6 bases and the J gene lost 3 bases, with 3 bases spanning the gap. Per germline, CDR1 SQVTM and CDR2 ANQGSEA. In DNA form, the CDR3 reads TGCAGCGTCTTCTACAATGAGCAGTTCTTC. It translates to CSVFYNEQFF.

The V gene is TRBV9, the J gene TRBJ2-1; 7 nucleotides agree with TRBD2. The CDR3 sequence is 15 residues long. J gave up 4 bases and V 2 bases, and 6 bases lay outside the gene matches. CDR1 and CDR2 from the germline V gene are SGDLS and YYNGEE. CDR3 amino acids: CASSVSGGGYNEQFF. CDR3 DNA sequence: TGTGCCAGCAGCGTTTCGGGAGGAGGATACAATGAGCAGTTCTTC.

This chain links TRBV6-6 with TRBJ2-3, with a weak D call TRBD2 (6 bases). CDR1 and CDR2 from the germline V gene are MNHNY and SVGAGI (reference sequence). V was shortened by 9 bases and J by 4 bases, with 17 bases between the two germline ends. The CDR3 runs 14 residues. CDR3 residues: CASLVGSVSDTQYF. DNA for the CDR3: TGTGCCAGTTTAGTCGGGAGTGTTTCAGATACGCAGTATTTT.

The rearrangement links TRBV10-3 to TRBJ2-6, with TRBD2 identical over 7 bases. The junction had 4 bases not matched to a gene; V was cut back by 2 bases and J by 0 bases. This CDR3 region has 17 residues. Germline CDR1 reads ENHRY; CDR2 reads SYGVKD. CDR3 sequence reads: CAISEQGGSSGANVLTF. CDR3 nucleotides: TGTGCCATCAGTGAGCAGGGAGGGAGCTCTGGGGCCAACGTCCTGACTTTC.